What follows are 15 T cell receptor beta chains derived from one specimen sequenced in a study of blood T cell dynamics during melanoma immunotherapy. Time point given: week 3, after first cycle of checkpoint inhibitor. Profiled with immunoSEQ multiplex PCR; TCRdb holds only in-frame clones, not every one. The sample carries about 11,000 clones, about four fifths recorded once. Specimen: blood, collected from a patient treated with checkpoint blockade. The receptors shown here come from a human donor with melanoma.

The gene calls are TRBV4-1 and TRBJ1-6, with D unresolved. Germline CDR1 is MGHRA and CDR2 is YSYEKL. The CDR3 spans 14 residues. The ends were cut back, 6 bases at V and 0 bases at J, with 6 bases in the middle. The CDR3 protein is CASRTDSYNSPLHF. The CDR3 nucleotides read TGCGCCAGCAGAACAGACTCCTATAATTCACCCCTCCACTTT.

This clone was counted between two and nine times. J is TRBJ1-2 and V is TRBV19, with TRBD1 matching over 7 bases. V lost 10 bases to trimming and J lost 3 bases; unmatched junction nucleotides: 8. In germline, CDR1 is LNHDA, CDR2 SQIVND (reference sequence). This CDR3 spans 13 amino acids. In DNA, the CDR3 is TGTGCCACGTTACCAGGACAGGACTATGGCTACACCTTC. This codes for CATLPGQDYGYTF.

The genes are TRBV28 and TRBJ1-2; D unresolved. The germline V gene encodes CDR1 MDHEN and CDR2 SYDVKM. V lost 3 bases to trimming and J lost 7 bases, with 12 bases between them. The CDR3 contains 13 residues. The CDR3 here is CASSFSPRAGYTF. Here the CDR3 DNA reads TGTGCCAGCAGTTTTTCCCCCCGGGCTGGCTACACCTTC.

The V gene is TRBV7-2, the J gene TRBJ2-7; 7 nucleotides match TRBD2. Germline CDR1 SGHTA, CDR2 FQGNSA. Trimming took 5 bases from V and 3 from J; bases not matched to a gene: 13. There are 16 residues in the CDR3. CDR3: CASSPGRSSGNYEQYF. The DNA for the CDR3 is TGTGCCAGCAGCCCAGGGAGATCTAGCGGAAACTACGAGCAGTACTTC.

This clone was counted only a few times. CDR3 sequence (DNA): TGCGCCAGCAGCCAAGATAGAAGGGCCTACGAGCAGTACTTC. This encodes CASSQDRRAYEQYF. V and J are TRBV4-1 and TRBJ2-7, with D unresolved. The CDR3 length is 14 residues. Per the germline V gene, CDR1 is MGHRA and CDR2 is YSYEKL. V lost 0 bases, J lost 2 bases, and 8 bases lay in between.

The chain links TRBV16 to TRBJ2-3, with TRBD1 matching 8 bases. Germline V gives CDR1 KGHSY, CDR2 FQNENV. The junction had 7 bases not matched to a gene; V was cut back by 0 bases and J by 5 bases. This CDR3 is 16 amino acids long. CDR3: CASSQSAGGAGDTQYF. In DNA, the CDR3 is TGTGCCAGCAGCCAATCGGCAGGGGGCGCGGGAGATACGCAGTATTTT.

This chain connects TRBV6-4 to TRBJ2-3, with TRBD2 matching over 8 bases. The J segment lost 2 bases and the V segment lost 5 bases, leaving 6 bases of the junction unmatched. This CDR3 comprises 15 residues. In germline, CDR1 is MRHNA, CDR2 SNTAGT. The CDR3 loop is CASSSGGEVTDTQYF. The CDR3 DNA reads as TGTGCCAGCAGTTCCGGGGGGGAAGTCACAGATACGCAGTATTTT.

The gene calls are TRBV7-8 and TRBJ2-7, with a possible D match to TRBD2 (6 bases). V lost 0 bases and J 1 base, leaving 7 bases between the germline ends. The CDR3 runs to 14 residues. CDR1 is SGHVS, CDR2 FQNEAQ, per germline. DNA of the CDR3: TGTGCCAGCAGCTTAGCCGGGACTTCCTACGAGCAGTACTTC. It translates to CASSLAGTSYEQYF.

The chain uses TRBV7-9 and TRBJ1-6; D unclear. CDR3 length: 14 amino acids. The germline V and J ends were trimmed by 7 bases and 6 bases, with 13 bases remaining between them. Germline V gene sequence: CDR1 SEHNR, CDR2 FQNEAQ (reference sequence). CDR3 region: CASTSISGNSPLHF. CDR3 in DNA: TGTGCCAGCACCTCCATCAGCGGTAATTCACCCCTCCACTTT.

J is TRBJ2-2 and V is TRBV11-3; the match to TRBD1 covers 9 bases. Trimming took 5 bases from V and 0 from J; bases not matched to a gene: 10. Germline loops: CDR1 SGHNT, CDR2 YENEEA. The CDR3 is made up of 18 amino acids. CDR3 protein: CASSLGAGQGSNTGELFF. The CDR3 nucleotides read TGTGCCAGCAGCCTAGGGGCGGGACAGGGTTCGAACACCGGGGAGCTGTTTTTT.

The chain joins TRBV5-4 to TRBJ2-3; 7 bases match TRBD2. Germline V gene lookup returns CDR1 SGHNT and CDR2 YYREEE (reference sequence). With 6 bases clipped from V and 2 bases from J, the junction kept 9 bases outside the gene matches. This CDR3 is 15 amino acids long. The CDR3: CASTTGTTLTDTQYF. CDR3 DNA sequence: TGTGCCAGCACCACCGGGACTACCCTCACAGATACGCAGTATTTT.

The V gene is TRBV28, the J gene TRBJ2-1; TRBD2 is a possible D gene (5 bases). CDR1 and CDR2 from the germline V gene are MDHEN and SYDVKM. Trimming pared 10 bases from V and 0 bases from J, leaving 25 bases between. This CDR3 has 18 residues. CDR3 region: CATLGSSRAGSSYNEQFF. The CDR3 DNA reads as TGTGCCACCCTCGGGTCGTCTCGCGCGGGCAGCTCCTACAATGAGCAGTTCTTC.

The chain is built from TRBV7-8 and TRBJ2-7; 10 bases map to TRBD1. The CDR3 contains 16 residues. Germline CDR1 and CDR2: SGHVS and FQNEAQ. The trim removed 4 bases at V and 3 bases at J, leaving 9 bases unmatched. The CDR3 DNA follows: TGTGCCAGCAGCTCGCAGGGGACAGGGGAGGTCTACGAGCAGTACTTC. Its protein product is CASSSQGTGEVYEQYF.

The J gene is TRBJ1-3, the V gene TRBV30; D remains unclear. CDR1 and CDR2 from the germline V gene are GTSNPN and SVGIG (reference sequence). This CDR3 contains 12 residues. V shed 4 bases and J shed 4 bases, with 8 bases lying between them. The chain's CDR3 is CAWNRLGNTIYF. In DNA form, the CDR3 reads TGTGCCTGGAACCGCTTGGGAAACACCATATATTTT.

V and J are TRBV27 and TRBJ1-1; TRBD1 matches at 8 bases. Germline CDR1 is MNHEY and CDR2 is SMNVEV (reference sequence). V shed 4 bases, J shed 6 bases, and the junction held 7 bases outside the gene matches. The CDR3 extends over 14 amino acids. The CDR3 DNA follows: TGTGCCAGCAGTTACGGACAGGGTATGGCTGAAGCTTTCTTT. Translating it yields CASSYGQGMAEAFF.